The 29 T cell receptor beta chains reported below all come from one sample, sequenced in a study of shared clonotypes between healthy human individuals. The repertoire was sequenced with immunoSEQ multiplex PCR; TCRdb's copy has only in-frame clones and lacks some. The sample yields some 2.1 million clones, 85% to 95% seen once. The specimen sequenced was naive CD4+ T cells sorted from blood. The sample's subset: CD45RA+ positively selected. These receptors were obtained from a young man in good health.

The chain uses TRBV11-1 and TRBJ1-6, with a possible D match to TRBD1 (6 bases). Trimming took off 1 base at V and 9 bases at J, with 13 bases between the two ends. The germline CDR1 and CDR2 sequences are SGHAT and FQDESV (reference sequence). The CDR3 spans 15 residues. This chain's CDR3 is CASSLETGFGSPLHF. The CDR3 DNA follows: TGTGCCAGCAGCTTAGAGACAGGTTTTGGTTCACCCCTCCACTTT. Supplemented by reference TRBV11-1 and TRBJ1-6, the full variable domain reads EAEVAQSPRYKITEKSQAVAFWCDPISGHATLYWYRQILGQGPELLVQFQDESVVDDSQLPKDRFSAERLKGVDSTLKIQPAELGDSAMYLCASSLETGFGSPLHFGNGTRLTVT.

The V gene is TRBV2, the J gene TRBJ2-3; no firm D call. CDR3 length: 15 residues. Germline V CDR1 and CDR2: SNHLY, FYNNEI. V was pared by 7 bases and J by 4 bases, with 18 bases between. The CDR3 DNA sequence: TGTGCCAGCACCAGAGAATCTGGTCTGCCAGATACGCAGTATTTT. It translates to CASTRESGLPDTQYF.

V usage is TRBV7-2 and J usage is TRBJ2-5, with 9 bases fitting TRBD1. CDR1 SGHTA and CDR2 FQGNSA come from the germline V gene. CDR3 length: 14 amino acids. V shed 5 bases and J 5 bases; nucleotides not matched to a gene: 6. The CDR3 sequence is CASSVDRGWETQYF. As DNA, the CDR3 is TGTGCCAGCAGCGTTGACAGGGGGTGGGAGACCCAGTACTTC.

The CDR3 region is CASSLMVGTDTQYF. In nucleotides, the CDR3 is TGCGCCAGCAGCTTGATGGTCGGCACAGATACGCAGTATTTT. V gene TRBV5-1 combines with J gene TRBJ2-3; unclear D gene. The CDR3 is 14 residues long. Germline-derived CDR1 and CDR2 are SGHRS and YFSETQ. Trimming left V 1 base short and J 1 base short, with 7 bases between.

This clone was counted once. Other DNA variants within this sample encode the same CDR3. This chain uses TRBV5-1 with TRBJ2-3; no definite D call. CDR1 is SGHRS, CDR2 YFSETQ, per germline. Trimming removed 4 bases from V and 1 base from J, with 7 bases in between. The CDR3 sequence is 13 residues long. CDR3 residues: CASSGSGTDTQYF. CDR3 DNA sequence: TGCGCCAGCAGCGGAAGCGGCACAGATACGCAGTATTTT.

This clone was seen just once. Other DNA sequences in this specimen translate into the identical CDR3. The chain couples TRBV7-9 to TRBJ2-3; D is unresolved. Germline lookup yields CDR1 SEHNR and CDR2 FQNEAQ (reference sequence). The CDR3 extends over 13 amino acids. Deletions cut 1 base from V and 1 base from J, with 3 bases between. CDR3 coding DNA: TGTGCCAGCAGCTTAGAGGGCACAGATACGCAGTATTTT. This codes for CASSLEGTDTQYF.

This clone was seen only once. This rearrangement joins TRBV5-4 to TRBJ2-1, with 8 positions matching TRBD2. CDR3 length equals 14 residues. Germline V CDR1 and CDR2: SGHNT, YYREEE (reference sequence). Trimming took 1 base from V and 5 from J; bases not matched to a gene: 2. CDR3 region: CASSLTSGHNEQFF. The CDR3 DNA sequence: TGTGCCAGCAGCTTGACTAGCGGACACAATGAGCAGTTCTTC. Complete variable domain (other parts from reference TRBV5-4 and TRBJ2-1): ETGVTQSPTHLIKTRGQQVTLRCSSQSGHNTVSWYQQALGQGPQFIFQYYREEENGRGNFPPRFSGLQFPNYSSELNVNALELDDSALYLCASSLTSGHNEQFFGPGTRLTVL.

This chain connects TRBV10-3 to TRBJ1-6; D may be TRBD1 (5 bases). Trimming took 3 bases from V and 12 from J, leaving 9 bases between them. The CDR3 is 12 amino acids. Germline V gives CDR1 ENHRY, CDR2 SYGVKD. CDR3 loop: CAISEFGGPLHF. In DNA, the CDR3 is TGTGCCATCAGTGAATTCGGGGGACCCCTCCACTTT.

This clone was counted at least ten times. The chain couples TRBV11-2 to TRBJ1-3; 9 bases match TRBD1. In germline, CDR1 is SGHAT, CDR2 FQNNGV. V trimming: 5 bases; J trimming: 0 bases; junction bases outside the gene matches: 11. This CDR3 is built from 18 residues. The CDR3 DNA sequence: TGTGCCAGCAGCGCGTTAAAAGGGACAGGGAACTCTGGAAACACCATATATTTT. It translates to CASSALKGTGNSGNTIYF.

This chain links TRBV10-3 with TRBJ2-7; D is undetermined. CDR1 ENHRY and CDR2 SYGVKD come from the germline V gene. The V and J ends lost 0 bases and 0 bases respectively, with 6 bases between them. This CDR3 spans 14 amino acids. The CDR3 bases are TGTGCCATCAGTGAGTCGGCGGACTCCTACGAGCAGTACTTC. Translating gives CAISESADSYEQYF.

The chain recombines TRBV2 with TRBJ1-4; 9 nucleotides line up with TRBD1. Germline values: CDR1 SNHLY, CDR2 FYNNEI. This CDR3 is 16 amino acids long. V lost 6 bases to trimming and J lost 3 bases; unmatched junction nucleotides: 8. The DNA of the CDR3 is TGTGCCAGCAGGTCCGGGACAGGGCAGGCTAATGAAAAACTGTTTTTT. This encodes CASRSGTGQANEKLFF.

On this clone itself: The sample has other DNA sequences that encode this CDR3 too. The V gene is TRBV18, the J gene TRBJ1-2; weak D call: TRBD1 (5 bases). The CDR3 covers 12 residues. From germline, CDR1 is KGHSH and CDR2 LQKENI. V shed 4 bases and J shed 3 bases, with 6 bases lying between them. The CDR3 is CASSRGDYGYTF. In DNA, the CDR3 is TGTGCCAGCTCACGAGGGGACTATGGCTACACCTTC.

The chain recombines TRBV5-1 with TRBJ2-7, with D possibly TRBD1 on 6 matching bases. Trimming stripped 0 bases from V and 0 bases from J, with 19 bases between. Germline lookup yields CDR1 SGHRS and CDR2 YFSETQ. The length of the CDR3 is 18 residues. DNA for the CDR3: TGCGCCAGCAGCTTGGGTGGGACAACTGGAGGAAGCTCCTACGAGCAGTACTTC. It codes for CASSLGGTTGGSSYEQYF.

In nucleotides, the CDR3 is TGTGCCAGCAGCAAAGGCTACGAGCAGTACTTC. This codes for CASSKGYEQYF. The rearrangement links TRBV21-1 to TRBJ2-7. TRBV21-1 is a documented pseudogene. CDR3 length equals 11 residues.

Regarding this clone: Other DNA sequences in this specimen translate into the identical CDR3. The chain is built from TRBV5-1 and TRBJ2-3; D is perhaps TRBD1 (6 bases). The V gene's germline CDR1 is SGHRS and CDR2 YFSETQ. V lost 2 bases to trimming and J lost 4 bases, with 11 bases between them. This CDR3 contains 14 residues. Here the CDR3 reads CASSLQGSPDTQYF. The CDR3 nucleotides are TGCGCCAGCAGCTTACAGGGAAGTCCAGATACGCAGTATTTT. Looking up the rest from reference TRBV5-1 and TRBJ2-3 gives the full variable domain: KAGVTQTPRYLIKTRGQQVTLSCSPISGHRSVSWYQQTPGQGLQFLFEYFSETQRNKGNFPGRFSGRQFSNSRSEMNVSTLELGDSALYLCASSLQGSPDTQYFGPGTRLTVL.

The gene calls are TRBV5-1 and TRBJ2-2, with D possibly matching TRBD1 (6 bases). The CDR3 covers 14 residues. CDR1 and CDR2 from the germline V gene are SGHRS and YFSETQ. The ends were cut back, 4 bases at V and 4 bases at J, with 11 bases in the middle. The CDR3 sequence is CASSRGQFTGELFF. CDR3 nucleotide sequence: TGCGCCAGCAGCCGAGGACAGTTCACCGGGGAGCTGTTTTTT.

The gene calls are TRBV5-4 and TRBJ2-2; 9 bases map to TRBD2. There are 16 residues in the CDR3. The trim removed 0 bases at V and 5 bases at J, leaving 5 bases unmatched. The germline gives CDR1 SGHNT, CDR2 YYREEE (reference sequence). CDR3 protein: CASSLVGLAGTGELFF. In DNA, the CDR3 is TGTGCCAGCAGCTTGGTGGGACTAGCAGGGACCGGGGAGCTGTTTTTT.

The chain recombines TRBV10-3 with TRBJ1-2; a possible D gene is TRBD1 (6 bases). Trimming removed 4 bases from V and 0 bases from J, with 18 bases in between. The CDR3 totals 17 residues. In germline, CDR1 is ENHRY, CDR2 SYGVKD. The CDR3 DNA is TGTGCCATCAGTGGGGGGGGCGACTCCTCTCCTAACTATGGCTACACCTTC. Protein: CAISGGGDSSPNYGYTF.

This clone was counted a single time. The V gene is TRBV7-3, the J gene TRBJ2-4; TRBD1 might be the D (5 bases). Trimming left V 3 bases short and J 10 bases short, with 13 bases between. The CDR3 contains 13 residues. The V gene's germline CDR1 is SGHTA and CDR2 FQGTGA. The CDR3 bases are TGTGCCAGCAGCTTCTCCAGGGAAGGAATTCAGTACTTC. This encodes CASSFSREGIQYF.

The chain couples TRBV10-1 to TRBJ2-3, with D tentatively TRBD1 (5 bases). The length of the CDR3 is 13 residues. The germline CDR1 and CDR2 sequences are WNHNN and SYGVQD (reference sequence). V was trimmed by 4 bases and J by 4 bases, leaving 9 bases between them. Here the CDR3 reads CASSGGSSDTQYF. The CDR3, as DNA: TGCGCCAGCAGTGGGGGCAGCTCAGATACGCAGTATTTT.

The genes are TRBV9 and TRBJ1-6; D might be TRBD1 (5 bases). The CDR3 is 15 residues long. Germline V CDR1 and CDR2: SGDLS, YYNGEE. Trimming left V 2 bases short and J 7 bases short, with 13 bases between. Here the CDR3 DNA reads TGTGCCAGCAGCGTCCGGGACGTCGGGAATTCACCCCTCCACTTT. It codes for CASSVRDVGNSPLHF.

This clone was counted a single time. Other nucleotide sequences in the sample specify the same CDR3. J is TRBJ2-7 and V is TRBV6-5; TRBD1 matches 8 bases. With V trimmed by 6 bases and J by 7 bases, 5 bases remained unmatched. Germline V gene data show CDR1 as MNHEY and CDR2 as SVGAGI. The CDR3 runs to 12 residues. CDR3 loop: CASSWTGNEQYF. CDR3 DNA sequence: TGTGCCAGCAGCTGGACAGGGAATGAGCAGTACTTC.

The genes are TRBV28 and TRBJ1-1, with a possible D match to TRBD1 (5 bases). The CDR3 extends over 13 amino acids. Per the germline V gene, CDR1 is MDHEN and CDR2 is SYDVKM. Trimming took 6 bases from V and 3 from J, leaving 11 bases between them. For the CDR3, the DNA is TGTGCCAGCAGGCACAGGCCTTACACTGAAGCTTTCTTT. Translation: CASRHRPYTEAFF.

The genes are TRBV6-1 and TRBJ2-3; possibly TRBD2 for D (5 bases). The CDR3 runs 14 residues. Between the trimmed V and J ends, which lost 8 bases and 1 base, there was a span of 13 bases. Germline V CDR1 and CDR2: MNHNS, SASEGT. CDR3 DNA sequence: TGTGCCAGCCGACTACCACATGGCACAGATACGCAGTATTTT. Encoded protein: CASRLPHGTDTQYF.

The chain recombines TRBV10-3 with TRBJ2-7, with D perhaps TRBD1 (5 bases). CDR1 and CDR2 from the germline V gene are ENHRY and SYGVKD. The CDR3 totals 14 residues. The V end was cut by 7 bases, the J end by 2 bases, with 15 bases between. CDR3 DNA: TGTGCCATCATGGGGCAGGGCTTAGCCTACGAGCAGTACTTC. Translation: CAIMGQGLAYEQYF.

The chain links TRBV20-1 to TRBJ2-5, with D unclear. The DNA end is more similar to TRBJ2-7, so the J call may be wrong. CDR1 DFQATT and CDR2 SNEGSKA come from the germline V gene (reference sequence). The CDR3 has 11 residues. Written as DNA, the CDR3 is TGCAGTGCGAGCCCCGGTTACGAGCAGTACTTC. Its translation is CSASPGYEQYF.

This clone appeared a few times. The chain employs TRBV25-1 and TRBJ2-7; tentative D call: TRBD2 (5 bases). Germline-derived CDR1 and CDR2 are MGHDK and SYGVNS. The V and J ends lost 4 bases and 9 bases respectively, with 16 bases between them. The CDR3 is made up of 13 amino acids. In nucleotides, the CDR3 is TGTGCCAGCAGTGCTGCCGGGGAAAAGGGGCAGTACTTC. It specifies CASSAAGEKGQYF.

This chain joins TRBV7-2 and TRBJ2-7; the match to TRBD2 covers 12 bases. Per germline, CDR1 SGHTA and CDR2 FQGNSA. The CDR3 has 16 residues. The junction had 9 bases not matched to a gene; V was cut back by 5 bases and J by 4 bases. CDR3 amino acids: CASSVRTSGVGYEQYF. DNA for the CDR3: TGTGCCAGCAGCGTACGGACTAGCGGGGTCGGTTACGAGCAGTACTTC.

The chain joins TRBV9 to TRBJ2-7, with 13 bases matching TRBD2. The CDR3 loop spans 15 amino acids. The trim removed 4 bases at V and 5 bases at J, leaving 6 bases unmatched. Looked up from germline, CDR1 is SGDLS and CDR2 is YYNGEE. The CDR3 loop is CASSLRTSGRDEQYF. DNA of the CDR3: TGTGCCAGCAGCCTCCGGACTAGCGGGAGAGACGAGCAGTACTTC.